A single sample is the source of the 28 T cell receptor beta chains below, sequenced in a study of blood T cell repertoires in COVID-19. Only in-frame clones appear in the TCRdb table, and some are missing; sequencing was by immunoSEQ multiplex PCR. The data show 350,000 to 450,000 clones, over 75% seen once. Sequenced: peripheral blood. The receptor source for this set is a woman in her thirties or forties with COVID-19, enrolled during active disease.

This chain links TRBV5-4 with TRBJ1-1; 8 bases match TRBD1. Unmatched junction bases numbered 6, after V lost 0 bases and J lost 5 bases. The CDR3 is 15 amino acids. The V gene's germline CDR1 is SGHNT and CDR2 YYREEE (reference sequence). The CDR3 loop reads CASSLESRQGTEAFF. In DNA form, the CDR3 reads TGTGCCAGCAGCTTGGAATCGAGACAGGGGACTGAAGCTTTCTTT.

The V call is TRBV11-2, the J call TRBJ1-2; 8 bases agree with TRBD1. After removal of 6 bases from V and 6 bases from J, the junction contained 6 bases not matched to a gene. Germline CDR1 reads SGHAT; CDR2 reads FQNNGV. This CDR3 has 13 residues. This chain's CDR3 is CASSQDREHGYTF. In DNA, the CDR3 is TGTGCCAGCAGTCAGGACAGGGAGCATGGCTACACCTTC.

The V gene is TRBV7-3, the J gene TRBJ2-1, with 11 bases that match TRBD2. The CDR3 spans 17 residues. V was pared by 5 bases and J by 3 bases, with 9 bases of the junction left unmatched. Germline V CDR1 and CDR2: SGHTA, FQGTGA. In nucleotides, the CDR3 is TGTGCCAGCAGCCCAGCGACTAGCGGGGTCTTCTACAATGAGCAGTTCTTC. Its translation: CASSPATSGVFYNEQFF.

The genes are TRBV9 and TRBJ1-5; 8 bases line up with TRBD1. The germline CDR1 and CDR2 sequences are SGDLS and YYNGEE. The ends lost 4 bases at V and 5 bases at J; junction bases unmatched: 5. The CDR3 extends over 14 amino acids. The CDR3 DNA reads as TGTGCCAGCAGCCCGGGACAGGTGGATCAGCCCCAGCATTTT. It translates to CASSPGQVDQPQHF.

The rearrangement uses TRBV10-1 and TRBJ1-5, with 11 bases aligning to TRBD1. V lost 1 base and J lost 2; bases outside the gene matches: 7. This CDR3 is 18 amino acids long. Germline V gene lookup returns CDR1 WNHNN and CDR2 SYGVQD (reference sequence). The CDR3 spells CASSELDRGRWGNQPQHF. CDR3 DNA: TGCGCCAGCAGTGAGTTGGACAGGGGGCGCTGGGGCAATCAGCCCCAGCATTTT.

V usage is TRBV10-3 and J usage is TRBJ1-5; 7 bases match TRBD1. Unmatched junction bases numbered 3, after V lost 7 bases and J lost 3 bases. This CDR3 has 13 residues. The germline CDR1 and CDR2 sequences are ENHRY and SYGVKD. CDR3 amino acids: CAITDRVNQPQHF. The CDR3 nucleotides read TGTGCCATCACTGACAGGGTCAATCAGCCCCAGCATTTT.

This chain connects TRBV30 to TRBJ1-3; no clear D gene. In germline, CDR1 is GTSNPN, CDR2 SVGIG (reference sequence). The V gene lost 4 bases and the J gene lost 0 bases, with 7 bases spanning the gap. This CDR3 has 13 residues. CDR3 bases: TGTGCCTGGACGTCGGTCTCTGGAAACACCATATATTTT. Residues: CAWTSVSGNTIYF.

The genes are TRBV5-5 and TRBJ1-6; D not certain. The CDR3 contains 15 residues. Germline V CDR1 and CDR2: SGHKS, YYEKEE (reference sequence). The V end was cut by 4 bases, the J end by 8 bases, with 16 bases between. CDR3 residues: CASSRREASDSPLHF. In DNA, the CDR3 is TGTGCCAGCAGCCGGAGGGAAGCGTCCGATTCACCCCTCCACTTT.

The gene calls are TRBV15 and TRBJ1-1; D not certain. V was clipped by 1 base and J by 2 bases, with 5 bases between them. The CDR3 has 13 residues. Germline CDR1 and CDR2: LNHNV and YYDKDF (reference sequence). CDR3 sequence (DNA): TGTGCCACCAGCAGAGCCGTTAACACTGAAGCTTTCTTT. Translating gives CATSRAVNTEAFF.

The V gene is TRBV2, the J gene TRBJ2-7; the match to TRBD1 covers 8 bases. CDR1 is SNHLY, CDR2 FYNNEI, per germline. This CDR3 spans 16 amino acids. Trimming took 6 bases from V and 6 from J; bases not matched to a gene: 16. The CDR3 DNA reads as TGTGCCAGCAGCCTCCCCCGGACAGGGTTCGCGGGCGAGCAGTACTTC. This gives the protein CASSLPRTGFAGEQYF. Full variable domain (outside the CDR3, taken from reference TRBV2 and TRBJ2-7): EPEVTQTPSHQVTQMGQEVILRCVPISNHLYFYWYRQILGQKVEFLVSFYNNEISEKSEIFDDQFSVERPDGSNFTLKIRSTKLEDSAMYFCASSLPRTGFAGEQYFGPGTRLTVT.

This sequence joins TRBV4-1 and TRBJ1-1; the D is unclear. The CDR3 totals 17 residues. V was cut by 3 bases and J by 0 bases, with 17 bases left in between. The germline CDR1 and CDR2 sequences are MGHRA and YSYEKL. The CDR3 loop is CASSHFSIPPMNTEAFF. For the CDR3, the DNA is TGCGCCAGCAGCCACTTCTCCATCCCCCCTATGAACACTGAAGCTTTCTTT.

V gene TRBV7-8 combines with J gene TRBJ1-1; D is undetermined. The ends were cut back, 6 bases at V and 1 base at J, with 15 bases in the middle. Looked up from germline, CDR1 is SGHVS and CDR2 is FQNEAQ. The CDR3 runs to 15 residues. CDR3 sequence: CASSHPPTGNTEAFF. The CDR3 nucleotides read TGTGCCAGCAGTCATCCGCCGACTGGGAACACTGAAGCTTTCTTT.

The genes are TRBV20-1 and TRBJ2-3; a weak D match, TRBD1 (6 bases). V lost 3 bases and J lost 2, with 15 bases in between. The germline V gene encodes CDR1 DFQATT and CDR2 SNEGSKA (reference sequence). CDR3 length: 15 amino acids. The CDR3 protein is CSASLSRGNTDTQYF. Written as DNA, the CDR3 is TGCAGTGCTAGTTTGAGCAGGGGAAACACAGATACGCAGTATTTT.

This chain connects TRBV28 to TRBJ2-4; a weak D match, TRBD1 (6 bases). This CDR3 comprises 16 residues. The V end lost 4 bases, the J end lost 0 bases, and 13 bases lay between the germline ends. The germline CDR1 and CDR2 sequences are MDHEN and SYDVKM. CDR3 sequence (DNA): TGTGCCAGCAGTTCCGGACAGACCGTAGCCAAAAACATTCAGTACTTC. Protein: CASSSGQTVAKNIQYF.

This clone occurred once. The chain carries TRBV30 and TRBJ2-7; 8 bases map to TRBD2. The CDR3 has 14 amino acids. Germline V gene lookup returns CDR1 GTSNPN and CDR2 SVGIG (reference sequence). The V gene end was trimmed by 2 bases and the J gene end by 4 bases; junction bases not matched to a gene: 7. For the CDR3, the DNA is TGTGCCTGGAGTAGCGGGAGCGGCGGGTACGAGCAGTACTTC. Its protein product is CAWSSGSGGYEQYF.

The count of this clone is one. This chain links TRBV19 with TRBJ2-7; 8 bases are a match to TRBD1. CDR3 size: 16 residues. The germline V gene has CDR1 LNHDA and CDR2 SQIVND (reference sequence). Trimming at V came to 0 bases and at J to 6 bases, leaving 10 bases not matched to a gene. CDR3 loop: CASSIDGRGRLGEQYF. The CDR3 DNA sequence: TGTGCCAGTAGTATAGATGGCAGGGGGCGGTTGGGCGAGCAGTACTTC. The full variable domain, with the rest looked up from reference TRBV19 and TRBJ2-7, is DGGITQSPKYLFRKEGQNVTLSCEQNLNHDAMYWYRQDPGQGLRLIYYSQIVNDFQKGDIAEGYSVSREKKESFPLTVTSAQKNPTAFYLCASSIDGRGRLGEQYFGPGTRLTVT.

The chain combines TRBV5-1 with TRBJ1-1; possibly TRBD1 for D (5 bases). This CDR3 region has 17 residues. Germline V gives CDR1 SGHRS, CDR2 YFSETQ. Trimming removed 0 bases from V and 0 bases from J, with 15 bases in between. The CDR3 protein is CASSLEQSQGMNTEAFF. As DNA, the CDR3 is TGCGCCAGCAGCTTGGAGCAAAGTCAGGGCATGAACACTGAAGCTTTCTTT.

This clone turned up a few times. The rearrangement links TRBV6-6 to TRBJ1-1, with 8 bases matching TRBD1. This CDR3 region has 15 residues. Germline CDR1 reads MNHNY; CDR2 reads SVGAGI (reference sequence). V shed 5 bases, J shed 1 base, and the junction held 6 bases outside the gene matches. The CDR3 DNA sequence: TGTGCCAGCAGTCCAGACAGGGGCCCGAACACTGAAGCTTTCTTT. As protein: CASSPDRGPNTEAFF.

A single count supports this clone. The genes are TRBV3-1 (or the pseudogene TRBV3-2) and TRBJ1-1, with a weak D call TRBD1 (5 bases). Germline V CDR1 and CDR2: LGHDT, YNNKEL (reference sequence). Trimming pared 2 bases from V and 1 base from J, leaving 8 bases between. CDR3 size: 14 residues. The CDR3 spells CASSQPGQNTEAFF. In DNA form, the CDR3 reads TGTGCCAGCAGCCAACCTGGACAGAACACTGAAGCTTTCTTT.

The chain employs TRBV6-6 and TRBJ1-2; D unclear. This CDR3 is 16 amino acids long. Trimming shortened V by 2 bases and J by 4 bases, and 17 bases separated the two germline ends. The germline V gene encodes CDR1 MNHNY and CDR2 SVGAGI (reference sequence). The chain's CDR3 is CASSYANGGSGYGYTF. Here the CDR3 DNA reads TGTGCCAGCAGTTACGCGAATGGCGGGTCTGGCTATGGCTACACCTTC.

The V and J genes are TRBV28 and TRBJ1-4; TRBD1 agrees at 8 bases. The length of the CDR3 is 15 residues. After removal of 6 bases from V and 7 bases from J, the junction contained 10 bases not matched to a gene. CDR1 MDHEN and CDR2 SYDVKM come from the germline V gene. The CDR3, as DNA: TGTGCCAGCAGCGAGCTAACAGGGGGGAGTGAAAAACTGTTTTTT. Its protein is CASSELTGGSEKLFF.

The chain combines TRBV3-1 (or the pseudogene TRBV3-2) with TRBJ2-2; D is possibly TRBD2 (6 bases). The ends were cut back, 1 base at V and 1 base at J, with 13 bases in the middle. This CDR3 is built from 17 residues. Germline V gene sequence: CDR1 LGHDT, CDR2 YNNKEL (reference sequence). This CDR3 is CASSQGLPGLNTGELFF. The CDR3 region has the DNA TGTGCCAGCAGCCAAGGACTCCCGGGACTGAACACCGGGGAGCTGTTTTTT.

Written as DNA, the CDR3 is TGTGCCAGCAGCTCCCTTTCCGGGGGAAACACCATATATTTT. Translating it yields CASSSLSGGNTIYF. V is TRBV7-9 and J is TRBJ1-3; D gene ambiguous. This CDR3 has 14 residues. V was clipped by 4 bases and J by 4 bases, with 11 bases between them. The germline V gene encodes CDR1 SEHNR and CDR2 FQNEAQ (reference sequence).

V and J are TRBV15 and TRBJ2-3, with D perhaps matching TRBD1 (6 bases). Germline V gene lookup returns CDR1 LNHNV and CDR2 YYDKDF (reference sequence). With 3 bases removed from V and 0 bases from J, the gap between germline ends came to 10 bases. The CDR3 is made up of 15 amino acids. CDR3 nucleotide sequence: TGTGCCACCAGCAGCCGGACAGAGAGCACAGATACGCAGTATTTT. Translation gives CATSSRTESTDTQYF.

The V gene is TRBV28, the J gene TRBJ2-1; 7 bases match TRBD1. The germline CDR1 and CDR2 sequences are MDHEN and SYDVKM. The CDR3 is 17 amino acids. After removal of 3 bases from V and 6 bases from J, the junction contained 14 bases not matched to a gene. The CDR3 loop is CASSFVGGSSRLNEQFF. CDR3 DNA sequence: TGTGCCAGCAGTTTCGTAGGGGGCTCATCCCGTCTCAATGAGCAGTTCTTC.

CDR3: CASSYSGRGQEKLFF. As DNA, the CDR3 is TGTGCCAGCAGTTACTCGGGCAGGGGGCAAGAAAAACTGTTTTTT. V is TRBV6-5 and J is TRBJ1-4; 8 bases line up with TRBD1. The CDR3 totals 15 residues. Germline-derived CDR1 and CDR2 are MNHEY and SVGAGI. Unmatched junction bases numbered 5, after V lost 0 bases and J lost 8 bases.

CDR3 sequence: CASSFSNEQFF. CDR3 sequence (DNA): TGTGCCAGCAGTTTTTCGAATGAGCAGTTCTTC. The V gene is TRBV12-3 or TRBV12-4, the J gene TRBJ2-1; D not resolved. The CDR3 consists of 11 residues. Trimming stripped 3 bases from V and 7 bases from J, with 4 bases between.

J is TRBJ1-1 and V is TRBV2; D not certain. Trimming took off 4 bases at V and 1 base at J, with 7 bases between the two ends. The CDR3 extends over 13 amino acids. CDR1 is SNHLY, CDR2 FYNNEI, per germline. In nucleotides, the CDR3 is TGTGCCAGCAGTGCCCGGGAGAACACTGAAGCTTTCTTT. Its translation: CASSARENTEAFF.